This T cell receptor beta chain was sequenced during a study of blood T cell repertoires in COVID-19. For the study at large: T cells, B-cell-depleted T cells, or PBMCs supplied cDNA or gDNA.

Only in-frame clones appear in the TCRdb table, and some are missing; sequencing was by immunoSEQ multiplex PCR. The profile shows about 440,000 clones, about 90% of them singletons. CDR3 size: 15 residues. CDR1 and CDR2 from the germline V gene are LNHDA and SQIVND (reference sequence). V lost 6 bases to trimming and J lost 4 bases; unmatched junction nucleotides: 11. This TCR was sampled from a man aged 18 to 29 who had recovered from COVID-19. Sequenced material: PBMCs or T cells enriched from blood (not recorded which). The chain joins TRBV19 to TRBJ1-1, with 7 bases fitting TRBD1. The CDR3 DNA reads as TGTGCCAGTAGCTTCCGCGACAGGGCGATCACTGAAGCTTTCTTT. It encodes CASSFRDRAITEAFF.